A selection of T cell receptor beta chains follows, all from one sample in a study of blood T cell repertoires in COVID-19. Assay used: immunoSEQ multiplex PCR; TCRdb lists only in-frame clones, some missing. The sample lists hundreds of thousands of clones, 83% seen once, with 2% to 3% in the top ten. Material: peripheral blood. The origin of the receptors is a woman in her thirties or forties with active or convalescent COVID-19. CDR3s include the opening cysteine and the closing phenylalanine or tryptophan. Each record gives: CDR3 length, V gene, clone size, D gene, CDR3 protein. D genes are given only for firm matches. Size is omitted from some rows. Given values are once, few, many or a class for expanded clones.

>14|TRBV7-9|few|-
CASSLAGGSYEQYF
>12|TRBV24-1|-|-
CATSDFSNTIYF
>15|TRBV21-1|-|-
CASSKEVGGITEAFF
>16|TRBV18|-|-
CASSPTRGAADYGYTF
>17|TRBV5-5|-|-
CASRVGTPLEGYNEQFF
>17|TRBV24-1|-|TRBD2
CATSDSRRESSYNEQFF
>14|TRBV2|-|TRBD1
CASCEGQNNQPQHF
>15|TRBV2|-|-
CASSPRVSGNQPQHF
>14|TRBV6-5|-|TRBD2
CASRDPSGTGELFF
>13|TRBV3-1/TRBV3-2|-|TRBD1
CASSWGQAVGYTF
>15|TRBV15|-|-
CATSGMRQGSYGYTF
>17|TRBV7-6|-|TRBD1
CASSPQGGALSVEKLFF
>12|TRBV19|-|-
CASRQSNYGYTF
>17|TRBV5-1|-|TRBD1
CASSRTGTGVLGYGYTF
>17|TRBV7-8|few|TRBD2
CASSLETLAATTDTQYF
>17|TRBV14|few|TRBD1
CASSQVRGTATNEKLFF
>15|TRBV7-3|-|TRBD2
CASSLTREGRGEQFF
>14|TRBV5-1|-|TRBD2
CASSWDSGRNTQYF
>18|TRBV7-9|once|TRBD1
CASSPLVGGRLSGNTIYF
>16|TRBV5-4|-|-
CASRKQGPDSYNEQFF
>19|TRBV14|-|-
CASSQEGPGHYLRNTEAFF